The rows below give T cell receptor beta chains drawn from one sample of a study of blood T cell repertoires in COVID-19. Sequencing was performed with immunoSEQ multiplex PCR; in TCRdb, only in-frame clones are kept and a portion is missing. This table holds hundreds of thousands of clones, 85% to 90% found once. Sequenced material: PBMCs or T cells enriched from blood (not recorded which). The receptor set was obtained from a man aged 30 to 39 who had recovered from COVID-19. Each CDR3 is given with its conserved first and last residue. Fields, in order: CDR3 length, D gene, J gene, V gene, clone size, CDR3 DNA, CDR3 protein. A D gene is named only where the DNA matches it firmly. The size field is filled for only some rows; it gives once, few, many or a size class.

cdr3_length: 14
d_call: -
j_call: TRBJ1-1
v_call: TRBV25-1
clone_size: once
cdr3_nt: TGTGCCAGCAGTGAATATGGCAGAAACACTGAAGCTTTCTTT
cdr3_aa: CASSEYGRNTEAFF

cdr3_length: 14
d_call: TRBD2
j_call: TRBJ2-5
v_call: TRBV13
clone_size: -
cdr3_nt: TGTGCCAGCAGCCCTAGCGGGAGGGCAATGACCCAGTACTTC
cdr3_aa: CASSPSGRAMTQYF

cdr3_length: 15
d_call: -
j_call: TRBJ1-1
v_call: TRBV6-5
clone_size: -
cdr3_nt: TGTGCCAGCAGTTACTCCCCGACAGGGAACACTGAAGCTTTCTTT
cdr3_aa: CASSYSPTGNTEAFF

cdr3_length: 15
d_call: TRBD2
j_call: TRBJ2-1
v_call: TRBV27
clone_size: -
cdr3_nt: TGTGCCAGCAGCCTATGGACTAGCGGGATCACTGAGCAGTTCTTC
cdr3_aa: CASSLWTSGITEQFF

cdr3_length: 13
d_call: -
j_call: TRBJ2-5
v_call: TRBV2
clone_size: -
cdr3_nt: TGTGCCAGCAGTGTTAGACAGAGCGAGACCCAGTACTTC
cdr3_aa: CASSVRQSETQYF

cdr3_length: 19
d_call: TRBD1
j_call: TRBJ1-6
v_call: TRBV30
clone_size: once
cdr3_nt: TGTGCCTGGACCCCAGGGACAGTTCTCTCGAGCTCCTATAATTCACCCCTCCACTTT
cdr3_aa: CAWTPGTVLSSSYNSPLHF

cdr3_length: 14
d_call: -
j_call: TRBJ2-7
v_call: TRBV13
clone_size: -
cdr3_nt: TGTGCCAGCAGCATCCGCCGAGGGGGCTACGAGCAGTACTTC
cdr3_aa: CASSIRRGGYEQYF

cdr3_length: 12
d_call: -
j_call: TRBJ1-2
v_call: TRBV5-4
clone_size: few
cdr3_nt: TGTGCCAGCAGCCTCGACAGTTATGGCTACACCTTC
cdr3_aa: CASSLDSYGYTF

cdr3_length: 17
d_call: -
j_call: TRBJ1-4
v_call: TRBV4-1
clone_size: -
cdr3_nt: TGCGCCAGCAGCGCTCGGGACTCAAAGGCAACTAATGAAAAACTGTTTTTT
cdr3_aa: CASSARDSKATNEKLFF

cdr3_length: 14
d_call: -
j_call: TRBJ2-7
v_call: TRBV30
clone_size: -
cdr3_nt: TGTGCCTGGAGTGTAGGGGGGGTAATGAGGGAGCAGTACTTC
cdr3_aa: CAWSVGGVMREQYF

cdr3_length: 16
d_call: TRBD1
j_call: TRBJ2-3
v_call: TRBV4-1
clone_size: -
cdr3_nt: TGCGCCAGCAGCCAATTCCGGGACAGTAGCACAGATACGCAGTATTTT
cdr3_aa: CASSQFRDSSTDTQYF

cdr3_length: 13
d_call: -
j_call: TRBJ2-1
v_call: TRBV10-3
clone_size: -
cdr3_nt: TGTGCCATCAGTAGGCAGGAAAACAATGAGCAGTTCTTC
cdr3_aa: CAISRQENNEQFF

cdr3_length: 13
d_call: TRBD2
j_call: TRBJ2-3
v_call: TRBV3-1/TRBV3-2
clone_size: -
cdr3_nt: TGTGCCAGCAGTCGGACTAGCGCAGATACGCAGTATTTT
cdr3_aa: CASSRTSADTQYF

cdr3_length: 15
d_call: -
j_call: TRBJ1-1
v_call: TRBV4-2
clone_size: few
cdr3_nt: TGTGCCAGCAGCCAAGGGCCGGGGACATGGACTGAAGCTTTCTTT
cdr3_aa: CASSQGPGTWTEAFF

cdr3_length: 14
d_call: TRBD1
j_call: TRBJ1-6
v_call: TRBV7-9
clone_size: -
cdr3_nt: TGTGCCAGCAGCCCCGGGACAGCGCACTCACCCCTCCACTTT
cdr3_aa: CASSPGTAHSPLHF

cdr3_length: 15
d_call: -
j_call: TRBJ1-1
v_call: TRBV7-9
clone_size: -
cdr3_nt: TGTGCCAGCAGCTTAGGGTGGGGGGAAAACACTGAAGCTTTCTTT
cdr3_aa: CASSLGWGENTEAFF

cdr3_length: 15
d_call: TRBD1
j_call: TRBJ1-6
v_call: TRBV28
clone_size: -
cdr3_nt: TGTGCCAGCAGGGGACAGAGCTCCTATAATTCACCCCTCCACTTT
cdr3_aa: CASRGQSSYNSPLHF

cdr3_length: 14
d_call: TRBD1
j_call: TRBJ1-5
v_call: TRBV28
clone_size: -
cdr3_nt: TGTGCCAGCAGTTTAGGACAGGGAAATCAGCCCCAGCATTTT
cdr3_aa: CASSLGQGNQPQHF

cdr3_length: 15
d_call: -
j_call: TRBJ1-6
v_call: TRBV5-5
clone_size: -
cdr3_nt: TGTGCCAGCAGCTTGCAAGGGCAGGGGAATTCACCCCTCCACTTT
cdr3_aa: CASSLQGQGNSPLHF

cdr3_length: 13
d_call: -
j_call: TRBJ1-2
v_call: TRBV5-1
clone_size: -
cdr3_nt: TGCGCCAGCAGTAGGGAGTCCGACTATGGCTACACCTTC
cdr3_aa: CASSRESDYGYTF

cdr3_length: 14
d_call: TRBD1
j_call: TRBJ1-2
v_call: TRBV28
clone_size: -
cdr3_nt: TGTGCCAGCAGTCCTACGACAGGGGGGTATGGCTACACCTTC
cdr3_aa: CASSPTTGGYGYTF

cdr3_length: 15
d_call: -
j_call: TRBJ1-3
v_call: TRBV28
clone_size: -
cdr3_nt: TGTGCCAGCAGTTTATCCGGTCCCCGGGGAAACACCATATATTTT
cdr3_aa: CASSLSGPRGNTIYF

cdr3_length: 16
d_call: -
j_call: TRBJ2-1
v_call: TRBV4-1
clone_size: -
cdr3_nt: TGCGCCAGCAGCTCCCGGAGTGGGGCCACCTACAATGAGCAGTTCTTC
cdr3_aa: CASSSRSGATYNEQFF

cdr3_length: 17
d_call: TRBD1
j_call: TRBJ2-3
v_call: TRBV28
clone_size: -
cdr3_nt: TGTGCCAGCAGGGGAGAATTGACAGGGGGCGAAAGGGATACGCAGTATTTT
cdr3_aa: CASRGELTGGERDTQYF

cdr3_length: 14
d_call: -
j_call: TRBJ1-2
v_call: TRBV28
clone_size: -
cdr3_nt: TGTGCCAGCAGCACAGTAGAAGCTAACTATGGCTACACCTTC
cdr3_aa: CASSTVEANYGYTF

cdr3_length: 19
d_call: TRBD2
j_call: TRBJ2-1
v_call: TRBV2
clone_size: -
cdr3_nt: TGTGCCAGCAGATCAGGGGGCTTGTGGACTAGCGGGATCTACAATGAGCAGTTCTTC
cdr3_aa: CASRSGGLWTSGIYNEQFF

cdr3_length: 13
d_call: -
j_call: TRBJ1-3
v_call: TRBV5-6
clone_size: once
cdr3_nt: TGTGCCAGCTATTCCAGGCCTGGAAACACCATATATTTT
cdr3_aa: CASYSRPGNTIYF